The present T cell receptor (beta chain) was sequenced within a study of identical twins. General observations from the study: Among out-of-frame alpha sequences shared by twins, low generation probability occurred in excess. Within beta out-of-frame sequences, the excess sharing observed between twins was weaker.

Via MiXCR, TCRdb re-called the 5' RACE reads, giving one row per CDR3 protein. The table includes approximately 600,000 distinct CDR3 sequences, about 7.6% detected once. Regarding this clonotype: Its antigen is not identified.

V lost 3 bases to trimming and J lost 3 bases, with 8 bases between them. The CDR3 runs to 13 residues. Germline V gives CDR1 LGHDT, CDR2 YNNKEL (reference sequence). These same data were also listed under a study on yellow fever vaccine responses in identical twins.

The sequence came from a young woman in good health. This rearrangement joins TRBV3-1 to TRBJ1-2, with TRBD1 as a possible D gene (5 bases). Input material: PBMCs. CDR3: CASSQLRDYGYTF. The CDR3 coding sequence is TGTGCCAGCAGCCAGCTCAGGGACTATGGCTACACCTTC.